These 24 T cell receptor beta chains originate from one sample sequenced in a study of cytomegalovirus exposure and HLA in healthy donors. PCR amplification relied on 60 Vbeta primers (plus 13 Jbeta primers). Only in-frame clones appear in the TCRdb table, and some are missing; sequencing was by immunoSEQ multiplex PCR. The table includes some 120,000 clones, 75% to 85% detected once. The sample consisted of PBMCs. The receptors come from a woman aged 45 to 65 in good health and CMV-seropositive.

This chain uses TRBV15 with TRBJ1-2; D uncertain. Germline V gene lookup returns CDR1 LNHNV and CDR2 YYDKDF (reference sequence). V lost 6 bases and J lost 2, with 16 bases in between. This CDR3 spans 15 amino acids. The CDR3 loop reads CATREVPSANYGYTF. For the CDR3, the DNA is TGTGCCACCAGAGAAGTCCCGAGCGCGAACTATGGCTACACCTTC. Based on the CDR3 plus reference TRBV15 and TRBJ1-2, the full variable domain is DAMVIQNPRYQVTQFGKPVTLSCSQTLNHNVMYWYQQKSSQAPKLLFHYYDKDFNNEADTPDNFQSRRPNTSFCFLDIRSPGLGDTAMYLCATREVPSANYGYTFGSGTRLTVV.

The chain couples TRBV5-1 to TRBJ2-1, with TRBD2 identical over 11 bases. Unmatched junction bases numbered 7, after V lost 3 bases and J lost 8 bases. This CDR3 region has 15 residues. Germline CDR1 reads SGHRS; CDR2 reads YFSETQ. This CDR3 is CASSSFSGRDDEQFF. As DNA, the CDR3 is TGCGCCAGCAGCTCCTTTAGCGGGAGGGATGATGAGCAGTTCTTC.

The chain carries TRBV4-2 and TRBJ2-1, with TRBD2 matching 8 bases. The CDR3 spans 14 residues. The germline V gene has CDR1 LGHNA and CDR2 YNFKEQ. J lost 8 bases, V lost 3 bases, and 6 bases had no gene match. Here the CDR3 DNA reads TGTGCCAGCAGCCAGGAGCGGGAGAGGGATGAGCAGTTCTTC. Translated, it gives CASSQERERDEQFF.

This clone was picked up one time. V and J are TRBV5-1 and TRBJ1-5, with a weak D call TRBD1 (5 bases). There are 15 residues in the CDR3. Per germline, CDR1 SGHRS and CDR2 YFSETQ. V lost 0 bases and J 1 base, leaving 8 bases between the germline ends. Here the CDR3 reads CASSLDRLSNQPQHF. CDR3 coding DNA: TGCGCCAGCAGCTTGGACAGGCTAAGCAATCAGCCCCAGCATTTT.

The chain has TRBV4-3 and TRBJ2-3; possible D gene TRBD1, 5 bases. The ends were cut back, 1 base at V and 8 bases at J, with 13 bases in the middle. The CDR3 is made up of 14 amino acids. Germline CDR1 is LGHNA and CDR2 is YSLEER. This CDR3 is CASSQVWGRGTQYF. For the CDR3, the DNA is TGCGCCAGCAGCCAAGTTTGGGGAAGGGGTACGCAGTATTTT.

The rearrangement joins TRBV9 to TRBJ2-2, with a possible D match to TRBD1 (6 bases). The V end lost 4 bases, the J end lost 5 bases, and 12 bases lay between the germline ends. This CDR3 has 14 amino acids. CDR1 and CDR2 (germline): SGDLS, YYNGEE. The CDR3 loop is CASSSGQGTGELFF. CDR3 sequence (DNA): TGTGCCAGCAGCTCGGGACAAGGGACCGGGGAGCTGTTTTTT.

V gene TRBV9 combines with J gene TRBJ2-5; TRBD1 matches at 12 bases. CDR1 and CDR2 (germline): SGDLS, YYNGEE. J was trimmed by 7 bases and V by 0 bases; bases with no gene match: 7. CDR3 length: 16 amino acids. The CDR3 coding sequence is TGTGCCAGCAGCGTAGATCCGGGACAGGGGGCAAGGACCCAGTACTTC. This codes for CASSVDPGQGARTQYF.

This sequence joins TRBV2 and TRBJ2-7; possible D gene TRBD1, 8 bases. Germline lookup yields CDR1 SNHLY and CDR2 FYNNEI. The CDR3 extends over 17 amino acids. V gave up 5 bases and J gave up 4 bases, with 24 bases separating them. The CDR3 protein is CASSSGGVAGVGYEQYF. The CDR3 nucleotides read TGTGCCAGCAGTTCAGGGGGCGTAGCGGGTGTAGGATACGAGCAGTACTTC.

V and J are TRBV9 and TRBJ2-1; D remains unclear. This CDR3 has 11 residues. The germline V gene encodes CDR1 SGDLS and CDR2 YYNGEE. Trimming shortened V by 0 bases and J by 9 bases, and 4 bases separated the two germline ends. The DNA of the CDR3 is TGTGCCAGCAGCGTAGTAATTGAGCAGTTCTTC. Its translation is CASSVVIEQFF. The whole variable domain, remainder taken from reference TRBV9 and TRBJ2-1, is DSGVTQTPKHLITATGQRVTLRCSPRSGDLSVYWYQQSLDQGLQFLIQYYNGEERAKGNILERFSAQQFPDLHSELNLSSLELGDSALYFCASSVVIEQFFGPGTRLTVL.

CDR3 coding DNA: TGCGCCAGCAGCTTTAGGAGGGTCAGTGGGCCAGAGAGCTCCTACGAGCAGTACTTC. This translates into CASSFRRVSGPESSYEQYF. This chain uses TRBV5-1 with TRBJ2-7; D is perhaps TRBD2 (6 bases). CDR1 SGHRS and CDR2 YFSETQ come from the germline V gene. V dropped 2 bases and J dropped 0 bases, with 24 bases sitting between them. The CDR3 is 19 residues long. Combining the CDR3 with reference TRBV5-1 and TRBJ2-7 gives the whole variable domain KAGVTQTPRYLIKTRGQQVTLSCSPISGHRSVSWYQQTPGQGLQFLFEYFSETQRNKGNFPGRFSGRQFSNSRSEMNVSTLELGDSALYLCASSFRRVSGPESSYEQYFGPGTRLTVT.

The chain carries TRBV5-1 and TRBJ2-5; D may be TRBD2 (5 bases). The CDR3 spans 17 residues. The germline CDR1 and CDR2 sequences are SGHRS and YFSETQ. The V and J ends lost 0 bases and 5 bases respectively, with 20 bases between them. CDR3 sequence: CASSLGTLSPRRETQYF. Written as DNA, the CDR3 is TGCGCCAGCAGCTTGGGGACTTTGAGCCCTAGGAGGGAGACCCAGTACTTC. The whole variable domain, filled in from reference TRBV5-1 and TRBJ2-5, reads KAGVTQTPRYLIKTRGQQVTLSCSPISGHRSVSWYQQTPGQGLQFLFEYFSETQRNKGNFPGRFSGRQFSNSRSEMNVSTLELGDSALYLCASSLGTLSPRRETQYFGPGTRLLVL.

The chain joins TRBV18 to TRBJ2-3; 10 bases map to TRBD2. In germline, CDR1 is KGHSH, CDR2 LQKENI. V lost 2 bases and J lost 2; bases outside the gene matches: 4. The CDR3 length is 16 residues. CDR3 nucleotide sequence: TGTGCCAGCTCACCAAATCTAGCGGGGGCCACAGATACGCAGTATTTT. It yields the protein CASSPNLAGATDTQYF.

This clone appeared a few times. As DNA, the CDR3 is TGTGCCAGCAGGGAGGGACAGGACTCCTACGAGCAGTACTTC. Its protein is CASREGQDSYEQYF. The chain employs TRBV6-5 and TRBJ2-7; 8 nucleotides line up with TRBD1. Losses at the gene ends were 6 bases for V and 0 bases for J; bases not matched to a gene: 4. The CDR3 loop spans 14 amino acids. The germline gives CDR1 MNHEY, CDR2 SVGAGI.

The chain employs TRBV7-2 and TRBJ1-5; the D gene is possibly TRBD1 (5 bases). Germline V lookup: CDR1 SGHTA, CDR2 FQGNSA. V shed 3 bases and J shed 2 bases, with 14 bases lying between them. The CDR3 sequence is 16 residues long. The chain's CDR3 is CASSFAQGRGNQPQHF. The CDR3 DNA sequence: TGTGCCAGCAGCTTCGCGCAGGGAAGGGGCAATCAGCCCCAGCATTTT.

The chain links TRBV11-1 to TRBJ2-1, with a weak D call TRBD2 (7 bases). The V end was cut by 1 base, the J end by 8 bases, with 15 bases between. CDR1 is SGHAT and CDR2 is FQDESV in the germline V gene (reference sequence). CDR3 length equals 15 residues. The CDR3 spells CASSLVRGAGYEQFF. The DNA for the CDR3 is TGTGCCAGCAGCTTAGTTCGGGGGGCGGGCTATGAGCAGTTCTTC.

The rearrangement uses TRBV5-6 and TRBJ2-5; the D gene is possibly TRBD1 (6 bases). V dropped 3 bases and J dropped 2 bases, with 11 bases sitting between them. CDR1 and CDR2 from the germline V gene are SGHDT and YYEEEE. The CDR3 has 14 amino acids. The CDR3 here is CASSSQGTQETQYF. The DNA of the CDR3 is TGTGCCAGCAGCTCACAGGGAACTCAAGAGACCCAGTACTTC.

The gene calls are TRBV7-9 and TRBJ2-5; a possible D gene is TRBD1 (6 bases). The CDR3 is 14 residues long. Germline lookup yields CDR1 SEHNR and CDR2 FQNEAQ (reference sequence). V was pared by 5 bases and J by 4 bases, with 14 bases between. As DNA, the CDR3 is TGTGCCAGCAGCCCCCTCGGCAGGGGAGAGACCCAGTACTTC. Translated, it gives CASSPLGRGETQYF.

The chain links TRBV10-3 to TRBJ2-7, with 10 bases that match TRBD2. The V segment lost 3 bases and the J segment 5 bases; nucleotides outside the gene matches: 4. CDR3 size: 14 residues. CDR1 is ENHRY and CDR2 is SYGVKD in the germline V gene. This chain's CDR3 is CAISEAGGPNEQYF. CDR3 sequence (DNA): TGTGCCATCAGTGAAGCGGGAGGGCCAAACGAGCAGTACTTC.

This chain uses TRBV5-6 with TRBJ2-2, with D possibly matching TRBD2 (6 bases). Germline CDR1 and CDR2: SGHDT and YYEEEE. This CDR3 is 16 amino acids long. Trimming took off 0 bases at V and 1 base at J, with 10 bases between the two ends. CDR3: CASSLETAGNTGELFF. The CDR3 coding sequence is TGTGCCAGCAGCTTGGAGACAGCGGGGAACACCGGGGAGCTGTTTTTT.

This clone was seen just once. V gene TRBV2 combines with J gene TRBJ1-5, with TRBD1 matching over 7 bases. After removal of 3 bases from V and 7 bases from J, the junction contained 9 bases not matched to a gene. Germline CDR1 reads SNHLY; CDR2 reads FYNNEI. The CDR3 is 15 amino acids. CDR3 nucleotide sequence: TGTGCCAGCAGTGACCTGACAGGGTCTAGGCAGCCCCAGCATTTT. Translation gives CASSDLTGSRQPQHF. Complete variable domain (other parts from reference TRBV2 and TRBJ1-5): EPEVTQTPSHQVTQMGQEVILRCVPISNHLYFYWYRQILGQKVEFLVSFYNNEISEKSEIFDDQFSVERPDGSNFTLKIRSTKLEDSAMYFCASSDLTGSRQPQHFGDGTRLSIL.

The chain carries TRBV18 and TRBJ2-5, with D possibly TRBD1 on 6 matching bases. This CDR3 is built from 13 residues. Germline-derived CDR1 and CDR2 are KGHSH and LQKENI. Trimming left V 6 bases short and J 0 bases short, with 8 bases between. CDR3 coding DNA: TGTGCCAGCTCCAGACAGGACCAAGAGACCCAGTACTTC. This encodes CASSRQDQETQYF.

This chain links TRBV10-3 with TRBJ1-2, with D tentatively TRBD1 (5 bases). From germline, CDR1 is ENHRY and CDR2 SYGVKD. The ends were cut back, 7 bases at V and 3 bases at J, with 12 bases in the middle. The CDR3 consists of 13 residues. CDR3 DNA sequence: TGTGCCATCAAAGGCAGGGAGGACTATGGCTACACCTTC. Amino acid sequence: CAIKGREDYGYTF.

V is TRBV5-1 and J is TRBJ2-7, with D maybe TRBD1 (6 bases). Trimming removed 4 bases at V and 2 bases at J, with 19 bases between. Germline V gene lookup returns CDR1 SGHRS and CDR2 YFSETQ. The CDR3 sequence is 16 residues long. The CDR3 DNA reads TGCGCCAGCAGCGTCTTGTCTGGGGGACACCCCTACGAGCAGTACTTC. Translated: CASSVLSGGHPYEQYF.

This chain connects TRBV7-3 to TRBJ2-3; possibly TRBD2 for D (6 bases). From germline, CDR1 is SGHTA and CDR2 FQGTGA. Trimming pared 0 bases from V and 0 bases from J, leaving 13 bases between. The CDR3 covers 17 residues. For the CDR3, the DNA is TGTGCCAGCAGCTTAACGTTGGCGGGGCCTAGCACAGATACGCAGTATTTT. Translated, it gives CASSLTLAGPSTDTQYF.